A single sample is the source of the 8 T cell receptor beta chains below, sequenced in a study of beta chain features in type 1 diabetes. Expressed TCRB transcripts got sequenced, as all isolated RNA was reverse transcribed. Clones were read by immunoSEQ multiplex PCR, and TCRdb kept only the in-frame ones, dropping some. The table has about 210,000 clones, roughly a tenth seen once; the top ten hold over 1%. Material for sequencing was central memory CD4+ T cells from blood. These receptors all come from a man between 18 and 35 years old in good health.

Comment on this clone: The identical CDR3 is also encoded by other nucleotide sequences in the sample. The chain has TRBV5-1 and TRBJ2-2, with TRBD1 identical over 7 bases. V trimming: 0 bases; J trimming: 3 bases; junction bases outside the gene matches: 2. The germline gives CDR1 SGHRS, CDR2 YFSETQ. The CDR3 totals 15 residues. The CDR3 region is CASSLGQGHTGELFF. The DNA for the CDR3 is TGCGCCAGCAGCTTGGGACAGGGCCACACCGGGGAGCTGTTTTTT.

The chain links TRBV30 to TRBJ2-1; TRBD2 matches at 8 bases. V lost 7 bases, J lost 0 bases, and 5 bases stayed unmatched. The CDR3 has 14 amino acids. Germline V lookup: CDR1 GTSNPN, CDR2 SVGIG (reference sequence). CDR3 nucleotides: TGTGCCTTCTTAGCGGGATTCTCCTACAATGAGCAGTTCTTC. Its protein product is CAFLAGFSYNEQFF.

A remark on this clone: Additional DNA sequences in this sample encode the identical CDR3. The CDR3 DNA sequence: TGTGCCAGTAGTCCGGGGACTTTGAAAGAGACCCAGTACTTC. Protein: CASSPGTLKETQYF. J is TRBJ2-5 and V is TRBV19, with D possibly matching TRBD2 (6 bases). Germline V gene sequence: CDR1 LNHDA, CDR2 SQIVND (reference sequence). V was shortened by 5 bases and J by 3 bases, with 13 bases between the two germline ends. This CDR3 has 14 amino acids.

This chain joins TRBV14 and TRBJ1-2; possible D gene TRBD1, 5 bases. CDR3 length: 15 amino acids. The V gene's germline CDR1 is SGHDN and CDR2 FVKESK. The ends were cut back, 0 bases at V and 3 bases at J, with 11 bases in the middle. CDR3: CASSQDRRGDYGYTF. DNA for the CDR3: TGTGCCAGCAGCCAAGATAGGAGGGGAGACTATGGCTACACCTTC.

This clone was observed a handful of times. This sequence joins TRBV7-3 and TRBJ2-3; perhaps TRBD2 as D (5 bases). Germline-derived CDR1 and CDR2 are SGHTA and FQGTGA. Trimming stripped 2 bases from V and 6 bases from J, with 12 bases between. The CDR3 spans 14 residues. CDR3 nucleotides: TGTGCCAGCAGCTTAGCGGGCCGAGAGGATACGCAGTATTTT. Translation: CASSLAGREDTQYF.

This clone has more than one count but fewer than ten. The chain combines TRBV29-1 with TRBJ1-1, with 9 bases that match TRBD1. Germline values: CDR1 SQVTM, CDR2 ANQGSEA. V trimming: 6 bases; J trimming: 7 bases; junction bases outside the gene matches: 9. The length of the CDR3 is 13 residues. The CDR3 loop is CSVAGTGYGEAFF. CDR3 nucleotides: TGCAGCGTCGCCGGGACAGGGTACGGTGAAGCTTTCTTT.

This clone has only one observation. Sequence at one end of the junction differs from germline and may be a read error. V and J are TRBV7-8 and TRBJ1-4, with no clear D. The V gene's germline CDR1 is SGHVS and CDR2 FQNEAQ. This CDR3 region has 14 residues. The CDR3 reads CASSLAATNEKLFF. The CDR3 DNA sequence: TGTGCCAGCAGCCTAGCGGCAACTAATGAAAAACTGTTTTTT.

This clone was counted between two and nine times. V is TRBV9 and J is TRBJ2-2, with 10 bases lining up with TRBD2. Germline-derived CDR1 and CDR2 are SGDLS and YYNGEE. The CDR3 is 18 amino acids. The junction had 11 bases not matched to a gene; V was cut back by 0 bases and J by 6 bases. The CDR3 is CASSVAASGSEGPGELFF. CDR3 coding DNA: TGTGCCAGCAGCGTAGCGGCTAGCGGGAGTGAGGGTCCCGGGGAGCTGTTTTTT.